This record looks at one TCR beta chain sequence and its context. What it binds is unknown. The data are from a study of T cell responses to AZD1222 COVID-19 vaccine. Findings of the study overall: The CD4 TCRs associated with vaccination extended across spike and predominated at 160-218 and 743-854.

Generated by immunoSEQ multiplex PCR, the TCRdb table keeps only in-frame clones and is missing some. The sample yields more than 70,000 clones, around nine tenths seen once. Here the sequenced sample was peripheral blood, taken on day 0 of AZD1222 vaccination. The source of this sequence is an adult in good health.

The CDR3 DNA follows: TGCAGTGCTAGTCCGGGGTCAACTAATGAAAAACTGTTTTTT. Amino acid sequence: CSASPGSTNEKLFF. The V gene is TRBV20-1, the J gene TRBJ1-4, with no clear D. The CDR3 length is 14 residues. From germline, CDR1 is DFQATT and CDR2 SNEGSKA (reference sequence). V was pared by 3 bases and J by 0 bases, with 8 bases between.